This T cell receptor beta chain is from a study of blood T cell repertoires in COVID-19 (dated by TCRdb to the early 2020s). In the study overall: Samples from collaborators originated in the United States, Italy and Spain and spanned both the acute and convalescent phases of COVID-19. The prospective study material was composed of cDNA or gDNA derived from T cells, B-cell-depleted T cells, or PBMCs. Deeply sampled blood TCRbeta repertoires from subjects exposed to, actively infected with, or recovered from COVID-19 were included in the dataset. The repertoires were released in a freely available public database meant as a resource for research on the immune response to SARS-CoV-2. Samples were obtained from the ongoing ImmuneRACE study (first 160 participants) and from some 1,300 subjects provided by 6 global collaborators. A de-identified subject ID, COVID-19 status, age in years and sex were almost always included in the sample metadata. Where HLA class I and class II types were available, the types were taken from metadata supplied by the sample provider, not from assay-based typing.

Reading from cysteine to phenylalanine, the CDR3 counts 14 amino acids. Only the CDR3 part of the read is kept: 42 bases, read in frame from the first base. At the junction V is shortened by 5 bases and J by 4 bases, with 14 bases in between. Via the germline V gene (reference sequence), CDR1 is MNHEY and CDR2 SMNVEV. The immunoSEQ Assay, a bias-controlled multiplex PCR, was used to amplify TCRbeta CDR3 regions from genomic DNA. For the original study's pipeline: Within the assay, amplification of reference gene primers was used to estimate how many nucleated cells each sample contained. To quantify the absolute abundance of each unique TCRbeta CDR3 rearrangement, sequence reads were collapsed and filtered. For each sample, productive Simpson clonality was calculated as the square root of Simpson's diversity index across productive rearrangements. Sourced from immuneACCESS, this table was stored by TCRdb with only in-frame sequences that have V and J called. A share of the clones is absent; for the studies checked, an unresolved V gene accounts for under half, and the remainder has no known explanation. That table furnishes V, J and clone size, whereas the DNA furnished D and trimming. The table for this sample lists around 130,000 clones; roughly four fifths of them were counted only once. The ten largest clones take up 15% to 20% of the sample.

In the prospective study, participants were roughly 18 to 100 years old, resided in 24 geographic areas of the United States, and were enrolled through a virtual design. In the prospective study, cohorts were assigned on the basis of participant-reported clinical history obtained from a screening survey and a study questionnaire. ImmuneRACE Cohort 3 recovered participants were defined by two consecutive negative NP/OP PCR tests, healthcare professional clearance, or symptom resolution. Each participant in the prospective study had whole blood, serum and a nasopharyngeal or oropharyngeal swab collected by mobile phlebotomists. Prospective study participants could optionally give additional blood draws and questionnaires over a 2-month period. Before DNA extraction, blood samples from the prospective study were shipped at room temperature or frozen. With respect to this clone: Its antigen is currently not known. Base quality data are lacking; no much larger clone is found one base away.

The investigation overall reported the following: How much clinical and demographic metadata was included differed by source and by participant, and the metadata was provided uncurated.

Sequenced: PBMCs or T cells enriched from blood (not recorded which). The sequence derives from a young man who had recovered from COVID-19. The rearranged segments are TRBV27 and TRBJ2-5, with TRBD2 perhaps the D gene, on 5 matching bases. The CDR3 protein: CASSEQPRGETQYF. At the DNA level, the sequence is TGTGCCAGCAGTGAACAGCCCCGGGGAGAGACCCAGTACTTC.